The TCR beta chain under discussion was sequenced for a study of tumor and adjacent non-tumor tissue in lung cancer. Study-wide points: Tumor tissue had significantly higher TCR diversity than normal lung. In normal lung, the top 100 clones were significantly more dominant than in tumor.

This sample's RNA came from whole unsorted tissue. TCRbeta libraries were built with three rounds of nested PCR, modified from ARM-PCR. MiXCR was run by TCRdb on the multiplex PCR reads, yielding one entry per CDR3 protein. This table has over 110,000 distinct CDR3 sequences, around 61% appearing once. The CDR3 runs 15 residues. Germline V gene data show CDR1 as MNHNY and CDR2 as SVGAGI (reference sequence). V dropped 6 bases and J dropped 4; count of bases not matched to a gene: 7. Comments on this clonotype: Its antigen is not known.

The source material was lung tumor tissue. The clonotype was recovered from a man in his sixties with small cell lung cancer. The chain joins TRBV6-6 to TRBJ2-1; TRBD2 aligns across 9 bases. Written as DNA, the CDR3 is TGTGCCAGCAGAGGGACTAGCCGACTATACAATGAGCAGTTCTTC. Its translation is CASRGTSRLYNEQFF.